A selection of T cell receptor beta chains follows, all from one sample in a study of blood T cell repertoires in COVID-19. The protocol was immunoSEQ multiplex PCR, while the TCRdb copy is restricted to in-frame clones and leaves out a portion. The repertoire holds around 150,000 clones, with roughly 81% as singletons. The sample was PBMCs or T cells enriched from blood (not recorded which). Receptor source: a woman between 50 and 59 years old with acute COVID-19. The CDR3 runs from the conserved cysteine through the conserved F or W. The D gene is left open where the match is weak. Clone size, where shown, is once, few, many, or a class for clones that have expanded.

J,V,size,D,DNA,CDR3
TRBJ1-6,TRBV21-1,-,-,TGTGCCAGCAGCAAAGTTTTAGCTTTCAAATATAATTCACCCCTCCACTTT,CASSKVLAFKYNSPLHF
TRBJ2-1,TRBV7-8,-,TRBD2,TGTGCCAGCAGCTTAGCGGGGGGGACCTCCTACAATGAGCAGTTCTTC,CASSLAGGTSYNEQFF
TRBJ2-1,TRBV6-5,-,-,TGTGCCAGCCAAGCGGACTACAATGAGCAGTTCTTC,CASQADYNEQFF
TRBJ2-7,TRBV29-1,once,-,TGCAGCGCCGAGACTAGAACCTACGAGCAGTACTTC,CSAETRTYEQYF
TRBJ1-2,TRBV28,-,TRBD1,TGTGCCAGCAGTTTATTGTGGCAGGGGGGCGTTTATGGCTACACCTTC,CASSLLWQGGVYGYTF
TRBJ2-2,TRBV5-6,-,-,TGTGCCAGCAGCTTGATGAGTGGTGCAGGGGTCACCACCGGGGAGCTGTTTTTT,CASSLMSGAGVTTGELFF
TRBJ1-2,TRBV2,many,-,TGTGCCAGCAGTGAAGCGCCGGCGGGGCCAGCCTATGGCTACACCTTC,CASSEAPAGPAYGYTF
TRBJ2-3,TRBV5-1,-,-,TGCGCCAGCAGCCTCCCTAGCGCAGAGGATACGCAGTATTTT,CASSLPSAEDTQYF
TRBJ2-5,TRBV5-4,-,TRBD1,TGTGCCAGCAGCTTGGCTCTGACAGGGTTGGGAGAGACCCAGTACTTC,CASSLALTGLGETQYF
TRBJ1-5,TRBV27,-,-,TGTGCCAGCAGTTTATCGTTAGGGGTTGGGCAGCCCCAGCATTTT,CASSLSLGVGQPQHF
TRBJ1-6,TRBV11-3,-,-,TGTGCCAGCAGCCCCCGCGGGGCCCCAAATTCACCCCTCCACTTT,CASSPRGAPNSPLHF
TRBJ2-1,TRBV24-1,-,TRBD2,TGTGCCACCAGTGATAGTAGCGGGAGAGGCAATGAGCAGTTCTTC,CATSDSSGRGNEQFF
TRBJ1-5,TRBV7-8,-,TRBD1,TGTGCCAGCAGCTCGGGGACAGAATTTAATCAGCCCCAGCATTTT,CASSSGTEFNQPQHF